The source of this T cell receptor (beta chain) is a study of cytomegalovirus exposure and HLA in healthy donors. Details on this clone: Its antigen is as yet unknown.

General observations from the study: Differences between HLA loci emerged in a later analysis of TCR association rates, with DRB1 most and HLA-C fewest. In the analysis, some V segments, TRBV6-2 and TRBV6-3 included, were excluded as indistinguishable.

The CDR3 covers 15 residues. V shed 6 bases and J shed 1 base, with 14 bases lying between them. From germline, CDR1 is MDHEN and CDR2 SYDVKM. PCR primers comprised 60 Vbeta and 13 Jbeta primers. The repertoire was sequenced with immunoSEQ multiplex PCR; TCRdb's copy has only in-frame clones and lacks some. The table records fewer than 130,000 clones, roughly 80% of them present only once. This receptor was identified in a woman in her twenties or thirties in good health and CMV-seronegative. The chain joins TRBV28 to TRBJ2-3, with a weak D call TRBD1 (5 bases). Source material: PBMCs. This chain's CDR3 is CASSYGSRGTDTQYF. Written as DNA, the CDR3 is TGTGCCAGCAGCTACGGGTCCAGGGGCACAGATACGCAGTATTTT.